This T cell receptor (beta chain) was sequenced for a study of cytomegalovirus exposure and HLA in healthy donors. Whole-study context: Some 180 million T cells yielded around 120 million unique TCR beta sequences in earlier analysis.

In the PCR, 60 Vbeta and 13 Jbeta primers were used. Repertoires were generated with immunoSEQ multiplex PCR, while TCRdb's copy carries only in-frame clones and drops some. The sample yields 150,000 to 200,000 clones, around 78% seen once. Broader study findings: Relative to the approximately 670-donor mean, N-insertions were reportedly fewer in an Asian-associated ancestry cluster in a later analysis.

In its sample, this clone was seen a few times. Its matching antigen is unknown. An end of the junction does not agree with germline; a read error may underlie this. Sequenced input: PBMCs. The source is a woman in her forties in good health and CMV-seropositive.

CDR3: CASSQPGDVNTEAFF. As DNA, the CDR3 is TGTGCCAGCAGCCAGCCAGGGGATGTGAACACTGAAGCTTTCTTT. The V call is TRBV4-1, the J call TRBJ1-1; D may be TRBD1 (6 bases). CDR3 length: 15 residues. From germline, CDR1 is MGHRA and CDR2 YSYEKL.